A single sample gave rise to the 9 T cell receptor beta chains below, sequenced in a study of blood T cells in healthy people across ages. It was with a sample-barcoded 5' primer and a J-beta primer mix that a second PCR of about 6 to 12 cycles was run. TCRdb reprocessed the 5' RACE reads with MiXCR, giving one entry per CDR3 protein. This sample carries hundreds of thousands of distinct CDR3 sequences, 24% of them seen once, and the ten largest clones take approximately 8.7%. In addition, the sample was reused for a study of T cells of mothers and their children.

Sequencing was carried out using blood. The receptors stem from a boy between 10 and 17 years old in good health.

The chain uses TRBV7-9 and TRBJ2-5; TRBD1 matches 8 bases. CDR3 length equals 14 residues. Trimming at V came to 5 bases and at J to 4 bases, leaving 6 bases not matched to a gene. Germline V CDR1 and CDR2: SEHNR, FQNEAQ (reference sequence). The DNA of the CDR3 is TGTGCCAGCAGCCCACGGCAGGGGGCAGAGACCCAGTACTTC. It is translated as CASSPRQGAETQYF.

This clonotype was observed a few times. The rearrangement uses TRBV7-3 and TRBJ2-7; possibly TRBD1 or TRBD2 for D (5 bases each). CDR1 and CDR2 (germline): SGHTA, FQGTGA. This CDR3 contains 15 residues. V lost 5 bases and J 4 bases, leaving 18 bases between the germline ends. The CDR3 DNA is TGTGCCAGCAGCCAGGACGGCGGTGGGGGATACGAGCAGTACTTC. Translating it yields CASSQDGGGGYEQYF.

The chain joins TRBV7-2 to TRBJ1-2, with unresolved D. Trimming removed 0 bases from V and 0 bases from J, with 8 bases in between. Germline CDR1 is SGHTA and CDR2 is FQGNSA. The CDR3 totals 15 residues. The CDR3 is CASSLAGISNYGYTF. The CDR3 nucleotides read TGTGCCAGCAGCTTAGCTGGGATTTCTAACTATGGCTACACCTTC.

The CDR3 region has the DNA TGTGCCTGCATCAGCGTCCAGCTCGGGGGTTCCACAGATACGCAGTATTTT. Residues: CACISVQLGGSTDTQYF. This chain uses TRBV7-9 with TRBJ2-3, with a weak D call TRBD2 (6 bases). V was shortened by 11 bases and J by 2 bases, with 26 bases between the two germline ends. CDR3 length: 17 residues. Per the germline V gene, CDR1 is SEHNR and CDR2 is FQNEAQ (reference sequence).

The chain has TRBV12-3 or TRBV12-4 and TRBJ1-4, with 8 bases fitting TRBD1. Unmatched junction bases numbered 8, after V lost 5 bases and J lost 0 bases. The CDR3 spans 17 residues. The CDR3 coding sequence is TGTGCCAGCAGTCCAGGGGGCGACGGGGCAACTAATGAAAAACTGTTTTTT. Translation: CASSPGGDGATNEKLFF.

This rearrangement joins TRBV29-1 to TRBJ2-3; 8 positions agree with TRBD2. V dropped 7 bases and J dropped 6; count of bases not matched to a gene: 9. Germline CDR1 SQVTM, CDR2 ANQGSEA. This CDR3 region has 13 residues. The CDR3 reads CSARTSLMDTQYF. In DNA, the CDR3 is TGCAGCGCAAGGACTAGCCTGATGGATACGCAGTATTTT.

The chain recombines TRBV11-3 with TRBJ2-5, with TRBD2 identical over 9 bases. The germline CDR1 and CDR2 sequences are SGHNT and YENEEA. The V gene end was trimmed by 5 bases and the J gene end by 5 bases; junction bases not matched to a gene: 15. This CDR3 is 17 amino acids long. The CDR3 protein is CASSTPFLSGRIETQYF. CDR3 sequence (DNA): TGTGCCAGCAGCACCCCCTTTCTTAGCGGGAGAATCGAGACCCAGTACTTC.

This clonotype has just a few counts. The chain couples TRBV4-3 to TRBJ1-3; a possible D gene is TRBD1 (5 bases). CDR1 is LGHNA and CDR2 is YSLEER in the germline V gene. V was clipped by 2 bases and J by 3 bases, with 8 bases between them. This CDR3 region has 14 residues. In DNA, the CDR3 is TGCGCCAGCAGCCAACAGGGAGGTGGAAACACCATATATTTT. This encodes CASSQQGGGNTIYF.

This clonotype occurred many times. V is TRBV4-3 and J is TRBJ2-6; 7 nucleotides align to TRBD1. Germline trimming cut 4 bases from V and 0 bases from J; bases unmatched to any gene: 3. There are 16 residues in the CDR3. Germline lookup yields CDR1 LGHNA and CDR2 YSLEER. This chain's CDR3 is CASSPRTGSGANVLTF. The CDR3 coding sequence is TGCGCCAGCAGCCCCCGGACAGGCTCTGGGGCCAACGTCCTGACTTTC.